The rows below give T cell receptor beta chains drawn from one sample of a study of T-cell reconstitution after alpha-beta-depleted transplantation in children. TCRdb reprocessed the PCR reads via MiXCR and lists one record per CDR3 protein. The sample carries 450,000 to 600,000 distinct CDR3 sequences, 10% to 13% recorded once. Sequenced material: PBMCs, taken before TCRalphabeta/CD19-depleted stem cell transplant. These receptors were collected from a child younger than 10 with inherited bone marrow failure, due to receive a stem cell transplant. Each CDR3 is given with its conserved first and last residue. Fields, in order: V gene, clone size, J gene, CDR3 protein. Size tells how often a clone was seen (once, few, many) or the class of an expanded clone, and some rows leave it out.

>TRBV20-1|.|TRBJ2-7
CSARKGVYLQYF
>TRBV20-1|many|TRBJ1-1
CSASQGQGSTEAFF
>TRBV4-3|many|TRBJ1-6
CASSQEGGGLNSPLHF
>TRBV6-5|many|TRBJ1-2
CASSYEAGILYGYTF
>TRBV19|few|TRBJ2-1
CASIGRLAGVQGNEQFF
>TRBV5-1|.|TRBJ2-2
CASSWGTVLDNTGELFF
>TRBV5-1|many|TRBJ1-1
CASSYRDSNTEAFF
>TRBV20-1|many|TRBJ2-3
CSARATDTQYF
>TRBV11-2|few|TRBJ2-1
CASSLRRLAGYEQFF
>TRBV28|many|TRBJ2-7
CATQLTGGNEQYF
>TRBV10-2|many|TRBJ2-1
CASSEGIAGYNEQFF
>TRBV30|few|TRBJ2-1
CAGFDRPSYNEQFF
>TRBV7-6|many|TRBJ1-1
CASSRFLTGRNTEAFF
>TRBV7-6|many|TRBJ2-7
CASSLALRSGDTYEQYF
>TRBV3-1|many|TRBJ2-7
CASSQEPLGVYEQYF
>TRBV3-1|many|TRBJ1-1
CASSQDVGGVDTEAFF
>TRBV4-3|many|TRBJ2-5
CASSQDMGGETQYF
>TRBV4-3|many|TRBJ2-1
CASSQYSGIGNEQFF
>TRBV12-3/TRBV12-4|many|TRBJ2-2
CAIAGGSTGELFF
>TRBV11-2|.|TRBJ1-4
CASSSPRDRTKLFF
>TRBV2|.|TRBJ1-1
CASSGEAVQPNTEAFF
>TRBV20-1|many|TRBJ2-1
CSARVLTSEVIEQFF
>TRBV27|many|TRBJ2-5
CASSLEGTFETQYF
>TRBV5-1|many|TRBJ2-2
CASSFAGQSVGELFF
>TRBV3-1|many|TRBJ2-1
CASSQDPSGSSYNEQFF
>TRBV7-9|many|TRBJ1-4
CASSSTKGEKLFF
>TRBV15|many|TRBJ2-2
CATSRDLSAGELFF
>TRBV12-3/TRBV12-4|.|TRBJ1-5
CASSLWTGQWPQHF
>TRBV6-5|many|TRBJ2-7
CASSNTYEQYF
>TRBV10-3|many|TRBJ2-1
CAISVGSSGSVYNEQFF
>TRBV7-2|.|TRBJ2-2
CASSLELAGLGELFF
>TRBV18|many|TRBJ1-1
CASSPAGEGNTEAFF
>TRBV10-1|.|TRBJ2-1
CASSELLAVSYNEQFF
>TRBV20-1|many|TRBJ1-4
CSARPGGEEKLFF
>TRBV3-1|many|TRBJ2-2
CASSQDPGLPGELFF